A single sample is the source of the 10 T cell receptor beta chains below, sequenced in a study of T cell responses to AZD1222 COVID-19 vaccine. Libraries were prepared by immunoSEQ multiplex PCR; TCRdb keeps only in-frame clonotypes and omits some of them. Among about 78,000 clones listed, approximately 86% were seen once. The source was peripheral blood, collected on day 0 of MenACWY control vaccination. The receptors come from an adult in good health.

The chain recombines TRBV10-3 with TRBJ2-3, with D possibly called TRBD1 or TRBD2 (5 bases each). CDR1 and CDR2 (germline): ENHRY, SYGVKD. There are 14 residues in the CDR3. Trimming took 4 bases from V and 3 from J, leaving 11 bases between them. The CDR3 bases are TGTGCCATCAGTGTAGGGGACGGTACAGATACGCAGTATTTT. Translated: CAISVGDGTDTQYF.

The J gene is TRBJ1-1, the V gene TRBV7-8; D is unclear. This CDR3 has 13 residues. Germline CDR1 and CDR2: SGHVS and FQNEAQ. The V end lost 5 bases, the J end lost 12 bases, and 19 bases lay between the germline ends. The CDR3 region is CASSLPSPTRPFF. The CDR3 DNA reads TGTGCCAGCAGCCTCCCGTCACCTACGAGGCCTTTCTTT.

The chain has TRBV19 and TRBJ2-3; no clear D. This CDR3 has 14 amino acids. Germline values: CDR1 LNHDA, CDR2 SQIVND (reference sequence). The V and J ends lost 6 bases and 6 bases respectively, with 16 bases between them. The CDR3 bases are TGTGCCAGTAGACCTTCCCCGGGTCCGGATACGCAGTATTTT. Amino acids: CASRPSPGPDTQYF.

The gene calls are TRBV5-1 and TRBJ2-1; D not resolved. Germline assignment: CDR1 SGHRS and CDR2 YFSETQ. The CDR3 covers 16 residues. Trimming took off 1 base at V and 1 base at J, with 12 bases between the two ends. The CDR3 coding sequence is TGCGCCAGCAGCTTGCGTGCCGGAAAGTCCTACAATGAGCAGTTCTTC. It translates to CASSLRAGKSYNEQFF.

This chain connects TRBV7-2 to TRBJ1-1; D remains ambiguous. CDR3 length: 13 amino acids. The germline V and J ends were trimmed by 6 bases and 6 bases, with 14 bases remaining between them. Germline V gene sequence: CDR1 SGHTA, CDR2 FQGNSA. The CDR3: CASRRREVPEAFF. CDR3 nucleotides: TGTGCCAGCAGGCGTCGGGAGGTCCCTGAAGCTTTCTTT.

The V call is TRBV5-1, the J call TRBJ1-2; TRBD1 aligns across 8 bases. Germline lookup yields CDR1 SGHRS and CDR2 YFSETQ. CDR3 length: 13 amino acids. Germline trimming cut 4 bases from V and 3 bases from J; bases unmatched to any gene: 2. The CDR3 sequence: CASSAGQDYGYTF. The CDR3 DNA reads as TGCGCCAGCAGCGCGGGACAGGACTATGGCTACACCTTC.

The chain recombines TRBV3-1 (or the pseudogene TRBV3-2) with TRBJ2-7; tentative D call: TRBD2 (6 bases). Germline CDR1 and CDR2: LGHDT and YNNKEL (reference sequence). The length of the CDR3 is 16 residues. V was cut by 3 bases and J by 5 bases, with 20 bases left in between. The CDR3, as DNA: TGTGCCAGCAGCCAGCCCGGGCGGAGCGGGTCACACGAGCAGTACTTC. Its translation: CASSQPGRSGSHEQYF.

The chain is built from TRBV4-1 and TRBJ1-4; D is ambiguous. The germline V gene has CDR1 MGHRA and CDR2 YSYEKL. Deletions cut 1 base from V and 4 bases from J, with 10 bases between. The CDR3 extends over 15 amino acids. The CDR3 reads CASSQVVLGNEKLFF. The DNA of the CDR3 is TGCGCCAGCAGCCAAGTAGTCCTAGGTAATGAAAAACTGTTTTTT.

V gene TRBV6-1 combines with J gene TRBJ1-5; possible D gene TRBD1, 6 bases. Germline V CDR1 and CDR2: MNHNS, SASEGT. CDR3 length equals 14 residues. Trimming pared 1 base from V and 4 bases from J, leaving 8 bases between. The CDR3 nucleotides are TGTGCCAGCAGTGAAGGGACAGAAAATCAGCCCCAGCATTTT. Amino acid sequence: CASSEGTENQPQHF.

The chain joins TRBV27 to TRBJ1-5, with 10 bases aligning to TRBD1. The J segment lost 0 bases and the V segment lost 5 bases, leaving 4 bases of the junction unmatched. Germline assignment: CDR1 MNHEY and CDR2 SMNVEV (reference sequence). The length of the CDR3 is 16 residues. The CDR3 region is CASSRGTGVSNQPQHF. The CDR3 DNA follows: TGTGCCAGCAGTCGGGGGACAGGGGTTAGCAATCAGCCCCAGCATTTT.